The clone carrying this T cell receptor (beta chain) was detected only a few times. What it binds is unknown. HIV-negative, healthy adults without recent acute infections or vaccinations were the donors. TCRdb's table, derived via immunoSEQ multiplex PCR, lists solely in-frame clones and lacks some. The table includes about 770,000 clones, about two thirds detected once. Germline V gene lookup returns CDR1 MDHEN and CDR2 SYDVKM. The CDR3 is made up of 17 amino acids. J lost 3 bases, V lost 5 bases, and 12 bases had no gene match. This entry is derived from a study of shared clonotypes between healthy human individuals. Study-level results: On the whole, naive subsets had larger estimated richness than memory subsets had.

The genes are TRBV28 and TRBJ2-7; 11 nucleotides align to TRBD2. Sequencing was performed on memory CD4+ T cells sorted from blood. Subset described: CD45RA-negative fraction. This clonotype was obtained from a woman aged 25-40 years in good health. CDR3 DNA: TGTGCCAGCAGTCCTCTCGGGACTAGCGGACGAGACTACGAGCAGTACTTC. Translated: CASSPLGTSGRDYEQYF.